These T cell receptor beta chains were read from a single sample in a study of T-cell memory formation after mild COVID-19. MiXCR was run by TCRdb on the 5' RACE reads, yielding one entry per CDR3 protein. Of roughly 310,000 distinct CDR3 sequences listed, more than 15% are singletons. Input material: PBMCs or a T cell subset sorted from them (not recorded which). These receptors originate from a man between 18 and 35 years old who had mild COVID-19 (a few samples of this study predate the infection). Cell type and time point are not known. The CDR3 runs from the conserved cysteine through the conserved F or W. Fields, in order: clone size, D gene, V gene, J gene, CDR3 DNA, CDR3 protein. A D gene is named only where the DNA matches it firmly. The listing skips clone size in some rows; elsewhere it reads once, few, many or a size class.

>few|-|TRBV9|TRBJ2-1
TGTGCCAGCAGCGACTCGGGGCAGTTC
CASSDSGQF
>-|TRBD2|TRBV27|TRBJ2-1
TGTGCCAGCAGTTTAGGCGGGGGGGCAGGCAATGAGCAGTTCTTC
CASSLGGGAGNEQFF
>few|-|TRBV12-3/TRBV12-4|TRBJ1-3
TGTGCCAGCAGCCCCCAGGGAAACACCATATATTTT
CASSPQGNTIYF
>-|-|TRBV4-2|TRBJ2-2
TGTGCCAGCACCTCTCATGAGGGGCCCGACACCGGGGAGCTGTTTTTT
CASTSHEGPDTGELFF
>-|-|TRBV4-2|TRBJ1-6
TGTGCCAGCAGCCAGCTTGCAGGGAATTCACCCCTCCACTTT
CASSQLAGNSPLHF
>few|-|TRBV7-2|TRBJ2-5
TGTGCCAGCACAGCTTACTACCGCCCAGAGACCCAGTACTTC
CASTAYYRPETQYF
>few|TRBD1|TRBV7-8|TRBJ2-3
TGTGCCAGCAGCTCCGGGACAGGGGCCGATACGCAGTATTTT
CASSSGTGADTQYF
>few|-|TRBV10-2|TRBJ2-2
TGCGCCAGCAGTGTGAGGGGGGGCCTTCCGGCCGGGGAGCTGTTTTTT
CASSVRGGLPAGELFF
>few|-|TRBV4-3|TRBJ2-1
TGCGCCAGCAGCCAAGGGACGGCAGCATACAATGAGCAGTTCTTC
CASSQGTAAYNEQFF
>-|TRBD1|TRBV25-1|TRBJ1-6
TGTGCCAGCAGTGAGTGGGACAGTAATTCACCCCTCCACTTT
CASSEWDSNSPLHF
>few|TRBD1|TRBV6-5|TRBJ2-2
TGTGCCAGCAGTTACCCGGGGACAGGGGGGTCCTGGTCCGGGGAGCTGTTTTTT
CASSYPGTGGSWSGELFF
>few|TRBD1|TRBV23-1|TRBJ1-5
TGCGCCAGCAGAGGGACAGGGGGAGTCTTAGATCAGCCCCAGCATTTT
CASRGTGGVLDQPQHF
>few|-|TRBV11-2|TRBJ1-4
TGTGCCAGCAGCTTAGGGATAGGTGAAAAACTGTTTTTT
CASSLGIGEKLFF
>few|-|TRBV4-3|TRBJ1-1
TGCGCCAGCAGCCAAGGGGAGGGAAGGGGCACTGAAGCTTTCTTT
CASSQGEGRGTEAFF
>-|TRBD1|TRBV29-1|TRBJ2-5
TGCAGCGCTGCCCTTGGGACAGCCCAAGAGACCCAGTACTTC
CSAALGTAQETQYF
>-|-|TRBV9|TRBJ2-7
TGTGCCAGCAGCGCGGAGACAGGACTGAGCTCCTACGAGCAGTACTTC
CASSAETGLSSYEQYF
>few|-|TRBV7-8|TRBJ2-7
TGTGCCAGCAGCTTAGCAGTAGGTCCCAATCTCGTAGAGCAGTACTTC
CASSLAVGPNLVEQYF
>-|TRBD1|TRBV5-1|TRBJ2-5
TGCGCCAGCAGCTTGGGGGACAGGCTCCAAGAGACCCAGTACTTC
CASSLGDRLQETQYF
>-|-|TRBV27|TRBJ1-2
TGTGCCAGCAGACCCTTAAAGGGGCAGGGTGCCCTAGCTAACTATGGCTACACCTTC
CASRPLKGQGALANYGYTF
>few|-|TRBV29-1|TRBJ2-7
TGCAGCGTTGAAGTGGGGAGCTCCTACGAGCAGTACTTC
CSVEVGSSYEQYF
>-|TRBD1|TRBV9|TRBJ2-7
TGTGCCAGCAGCAAGGGACAGGGTAATTCTTACGAGCAGTACTTC
CASSKGQGNSYEQYF
>-|-|TRBV28|TRBJ2-2
TGTGCCAGCACCGGGACCGGACATGGGCGAGGAACCGGGGAGCTGTTTTTT
CASTGTGHGRGTGELFF
>few|-|TRBV7-3|TRBJ2-5
TGTGCCAGCAGCATCACCGGGAGCCGCCAAGAGACCCAGTACTTC
CASSITGSRQETQYF
>-|-|TRBV7-9|TRBJ1-6
TGTGCCAGCACCCCGCTAGGGCAGAATAATTCACCCCTCCACTTT
CASTPLGQNNSPLHF
>-|TRBD1|TRBV5-6|TRBJ2-5
TGTGCCAGCAGCTTGAAGGGACAGGGGATCGTGGAGACCCAGTACTTC
CASSLKGQGIVETQYF
>-|-|TRBV19|TRBJ2-6
TGTGCCACCATCTCTGGGGCCAACGTCCTGACTTTC
CATISGANVLTF
>-|-|TRBV6-1|TRBJ2-2
TGTGCCAGCCTGAGGCGGAGGGTGGGGGGAACCTCCGGGGAGCTGTTTTTT
CASLRRRVGGTSGELFF
>few|-|TRBV10-3|TRBJ2-5
TGTGCCACCGGCGGCCAAATGCCGGGTCCGGAGTACTTC
CATGGQMPGPEYF
>-|-|TRBV27|TRBJ2-1
TGTGCCAGCGGGGGAGTCAGGAATGAGCAGTTCTTC
CASGGVRNEQFF
>-|TRBD2|TRBV6-2/TRBV6-3|TRBJ2-1
TGTGCCAGCAGCGGAGGACTAGCCCTCTCAAACAATGAGCAGTTCTTC
CASSGGLALSNNEQFF
>-|TRBD1|TRBV6-2/TRBV6-3|TRBJ2-3
TGTGCCAGCAGCCGCCAACCCCCGGTGACAGGGTCTACAGATACGCAGTATTTT
CASSRQPPVTGSTDTQYF
>-|TRBD1|TRBV30|TRBJ2-7
TGTGCCTGGAGTGTACTGGGACAGCACTACGAGCAGTACTTC
CAWSVLGQHYEQYF
>-|-|TRBV20-1|TRBJ2-5
TGCAGTGCTAGAGTTCGGCAAGAGACCCAGTACTTC
CSARVRQETQYF
>-|-|TRBV5-1|TRBJ1-4
TGCGCCAGCAGCTTGGGACAGCCTAATGAAAAAATGTTTTTT
CASSLGQPNEKMFF
>-|TRBD2|TRBV2|TRBJ2-1
TGTGCCAGCAGTGAGGGACTAGCGGGGTACAATGAGCAGTTCTTC
CASSEGLAGYNEQFF
>-|-|TRBV5-1|TRBJ1-6
TGCGCCAGCAGCTTGGCCGGCAGCCAACATAATTCACCCCTCCACTTT
CASSLAGSQHNSPLHF
>-|-|TRBV24-1|TRBJ2-2
TGTGCCACAAGGGAGGCGAACACCGGGGAGCTGTTTTTT
CATREANTGELFF
>few|TRBD2|TRBV4-2|TRBJ2-1
TGTGCCAGCAGCCGGGGACTAGCGGGGACAACCTCCTACAATGAGCAGTTCTTC
CASSRGLAGTTSYNEQFF
>-|TRBD1|TRBV5-1|TRBJ1-6
TGCGCCAGCAGCTTGGGACAGGGTTTACGGTCACCCCTCCACTTT
CASSLGQGLRSPLHF
>-|-|TRBV2|TRBJ1-1
TGTGCCAGCAGTGACGTAGTTAGCAACACTGAAGCTTTCTTT
CASSDVVSNTEAFF
>-|-|TRBV29-1|TRBJ1-6
TGCAGCGTTGGTGCGGACGCGGGTTCACCCCTCCACTTT
CSVGADAGSPLHF
>few|TRBD2|TRBV6-1|TRBJ2-1
TGTGCCAGAACTAGCGGGGGGTACAATGAGCAGTTCTTC
CARTSGGYNEQFF